This section outlines one T cell receptor (beta chain) sequence together with its context. It lacks a known antigen. The input lacks base qualities; no much larger clone sits a single base away. The data are from a study of blood T cell repertoires in COVID-19 (dated by TCRdb to the early 2020s). As for the study more broadly: Samples covering the acute and convalescent phases of COVID-19 were provided by collaborators in the United States, Italy and Spain. A de-identified subject ID, COVID-19 status, age in years and sex were almost always included in the sample metadata. Subjects who had been exposed to COVID-19, were actively infected with it, or had recovered from it provided the deeply sampled blood TCRbeta repertoires that made up the dataset. The repertoires were released in a freely available public database meant as a resource for research on the immune response to SARS-CoV-2. The samples were drawn from two sources: the first 160 participants of the ongoing ImmuneRACE study, and 1,200 or so subjects contributed by 6 global collaborators. The prospective study material was composed of cDNA or gDNA derived from T cells, B-cell-depleted T cells, or PBMCs. HLA class I and class II types, where available, came from metadata supplied by the sample provider rather than from assay-based typing.

The CDR3 numbers 14 residues from cysteine through phenylalanine. CDR3 DNA only is kept here, 42 bases in frame from base 1. The V end gives up 7 bases and the J end 3 bases, leaving 8 bases in the junction not matched to a gene. For CDR1 and CDR2, the germline V gene (reference sequence) lists MNHNY and SVGAGI. In the prospective study, participants were roughly 18 to 100 years old, resided in under 30 geographic areas of the United States, and were enrolled through a virtual design. In the prospective study, cohorts were assigned on the basis of participant-reported clinical history obtained from a screening survey and a study questionnaire. In the prospective study, mobile phlebotomists collected whole blood, serum and a nasopharyngeal or oropharyngeal swab from each participant. Additional blood draws and questionnaires over an approximately two-month period could optionally be provided by prospective study participants. Before DNA extraction, prospective study blood samples were shipped either frozen or at room temperature.

Here is what the overall study found, with its caveats: How much clinical and demographic metadata was included differed by source and by participant, and the metadata was provided uncurated.

TCRbeta CDR3 regions were amplified from genomic DNA by means of the immunoSEQ Assay, a bias-controlled multiplex PCR. As for the original processing: Nucleated cell counts per sample were estimated from amplification of reference gene primers within the assay. Sequence reads were collapsed and filtered to measure the absolute abundance of every unique TCRbeta CDR3 rearrangement. Productive Simpson clonality was computed per sample as the square root of Simpson's diversity index over productive rearrangements. In its TCRdb copy, this immuneACCESS table keeps in-frame sequences only and misses some clones. Where compared with another copy, unresolved V genes explain less than half of these, and the others have no known cause. V, J and clone size were drawn from that table, and D and trimming were deduced from the DNA. In all, the sample holds approximately 220,000 clones, and about 86% of those were seen once. The ten largest make up roughly 3.8% of the sample.

The rearrangement combines TRBV6-6 with TRBJ1-1, and 7 bases in between align with TRBD1. Input material: PBMCs or T cells enriched from blood (not recorded which). The source is a middle-aged woman with acute COVID-19. CDR3 loop: CASKVGTVDTEAFF. The DNA sequence follows: TGTGCCAGCAAGGTCGGGACAGTAGACACTGAAGCTTTCTTT.